One sample yielded the 14 T cell receptor beta chains listed below, sequenced in a study of T-cell reconstitution after alpha-beta-depleted transplantation in children. A library of TCRbeta sequences, prepared with unique molecular identifiers, was generated. Each CDR3 protein is one row after TCRdb ran MiXCR on the PCR reads. The table lists over 450,000 distinct CDR3 sequences, 8% to 11% of them singletons. Specimen: PBMCs, collected before TCRalphabeta/CD19-depleted stem cell transplant. The receptors were sampled from a child younger than 10 with inherited bone marrow failure, due to receive a stem cell transplant.

Note on this clonotype: This clone may be a read error of a much larger clone one base away. V usage is TRBV5-1 and J usage is TRBJ2-5; D is perhaps TRBD1 (5 bases). The CDR3 contains 14 residues. Germline CDR1 and CDR2: SGHRS and YFSETQ. V gave up 4 bases and J gave up 6 bases, with 16 bases separating them. The DNA of the CDR3 is TGCGCCAGCAGCCAAGACAGTAGCAAAAAGACCCAGTACTTC. Translating gives CASSQDSSKKTQYF.

This clonotype was seen at least ten times. CDR3: CASSYSRVPETQYF. The CDR3 coding sequence is TGTGCCAGCAGTTACAGCCGGGTCCCCGAGACCCAGTACTTC. The V gene is TRBV6-5, the J gene TRBJ2-5; the D is unclear. CDR1 is MNHEY and CDR2 is SVGAGI in the germline V gene. This CDR3 comprises 14 residues. Trimming stripped 2 bases from V and 5 bases from J, with 12 bases between.

This clonotype was counted ten times or more. The chain uses TRBV7-2 and TRBJ2-2, with D hard to call. This CDR3 has 13 residues. Per germline, CDR1 SGHTA and CDR2 FQGNSA. V was cut by 4 bases and J by 1 base, with 4 bases left in between. The DNA for the CDR3 is TGTGCCAGCAGCTCAGTGAACACCGGGGAGCTGTTTTTT. Translating it yields CASSSVNTGELFF. Supplemented by reference TRBV7-2 and TRBJ2-2, the full variable domain reads GAGVSQSPSNKVTEKGKDVELRCDPISGHTALYWYRQSLGQGLEFLIYFQGNSAPDKSGLPSDRFSAERTGGSVSTLTIQRTQQEDSAVYLCASSSVNTGELFFGEGSRLTVL.

This clonotype was counted a few times. The chain recombines TRBV28 with TRBJ2-7, with a possible D match to TRBD1 (6 bases). The germline V gene has CDR1 MDHEN and CDR2 SYDVKM. This CDR3 region has 14 residues. V gave up 2 bases and J gave up 2 bases, with 10 bases separating them. The CDR3 DNA follows: TGTGCCAGCAGTTTAGTCAGGGGAACCTACGAGCAGTACTTC. Its protein is CASSLVRGTYEQYF.

The chain joins TRBV28 to TRBJ1-4, with 9 bases fitting TRBD1. The germline V gene has CDR1 MDHEN and CDR2 SYDVKM. The length of the CDR3 is 15 residues. The J segment lost 5 bases and the V segment lost 5 bases, leaving 6 bases of the junction unmatched. CDR3 residues: CASSRFGTGNEKLFF. In DNA, the CDR3 is TGTGCCAGCAGTCGGTTCGGGACAGGGAATGAAAAACTGTTTTTT.

About this clonotype: A read error is likely, as this CDR3 ends without the conserved phenylalanine or tryptophan. The chain uses TRBV5-1 and TRBJ2-3, with 12 bases lining up with TRBD2. CDR1 and CDR2 from the germline V gene are SGHRS and YFSETQ. The CDR3 totals 16 residues. The V and J ends lost 0 bases and 4 bases, in that order; junction bases with no gene match: 3. Written as DNA, the CDR3 is TGCGCCAGCAGCTTGGGACTAGCGGGAGAGGCAGATACGCAGTATTCT. It encodes CASSLGLAGEADTQYS.

In its sample, this clonotype was seen many times. V and J are TRBV5-1 and TRBJ2-2; D is possibly TRBD1 (6 bases). Germline V gene lookup returns CDR1 SGHRS and CDR2 YFSETQ. The CDR3 consists of 15 residues. The V and J ends lost 2 bases and 2 bases respectively, with 10 bases between them. The CDR3 sequence is CASSFGDTNTGELFF. The CDR3 DNA reads TGCGCCAGCAGCTTTGGGGACACCAACACCGGGGAGCTGTTTTTT.

This clonotype was detected many times. The chain uses TRBV12-3 or TRBV12-4 and TRBJ2-7; 9 nucleotides agree with TRBD1. The CDR3 is made up of 16 amino acids. V lost 7 bases to trimming and J lost 5 bases; unmatched junction nucleotides: 15. CDR3: CASTDFRGQGQNEQYF. The CDR3 bases are TGTGCCAGCACCGACTTCCGGGGACAGGGACAAAACGAGCAGTACTTC.

The chain employs TRBV19 and TRBJ2-1; TRBD1 is a possible D gene (6 bases). Germline V lookup: CDR1 LNHDA, CDR2 SQIVND (reference sequence). The CDR3 is 13 residues long. V was cut by 6 bases and J by 10 bases, with 16 bases left in between. CDR3 region: CASSTSRGSEQFF. DNA for the CDR3: TGTGCCAGTAGCACATCCAGGGGCAGCGAGCAGTTCTTC.

About this clonotype itself: A much larger clone differs from this one at a single base, so this may be a read error. The chain links TRBV4-2 to TRBJ2-2; D remains ambiguous. V lost 1 base and J 3 bases, leaving 3 bases between the germline ends. Germline CDR1 is LGHNA and CDR2 is YNFKEQ. The length of the CDR3 is 13 residues. The CDR3: CASSQVHTGELFF. As DNA, the CDR3 is TGTGCCAGCAGCCAAGTGCACACCGGGGAGCTGTTTTTT.

This chain links TRBV29-1 with TRBJ2-2, with D unclear. CDR1 SQVTM and CDR2 ANQGSEA come from the germline V gene. Trimming cost V 4 bases and J 5 bases, with 14 bases left between them. The CDR3 runs 14 residues. Written as DNA, the CDR3 is TGCAGCGTTGCCCGGACGGACCTTACCGGGGAGCTGTTTTTT. Residues: CSVARTDLTGELFF.

The V call is TRBV27, the J call TRBJ1-6, with D possibly being TRBD1 (5 bases). Per the germline V gene, CDR1 is MNHEY and CDR2 is SMNVEV (reference sequence). The CDR3 totals 15 residues. Trimming left V 1 base short and J 9 bases short, with 13 bases between. CDR3 coding DNA: TGTGCCAGCAGTTTATTAAGCAGGGAGGGTTCACCCCTCCACTTT. The encoded protein is CASSLLSREGSPLHF.

The sample holds a few counts of this clonotype. The rearrangement joins TRBV19 to TRBJ1-5; 7 bases fit TRBD1. This CDR3 is 15 amino acids long. V dropped 5 bases and J dropped 2; count of bases not matched to a gene: 6. CDR1 is LNHDA and CDR2 is SQIVND in the germline V gene (reference sequence). CDR3 residues: CASSSGTVGNQPQHF. For the CDR3, the DNA is TGTGCCAGTAGTTCCGGGACAGTGGGCAATCAGCCCCAGCATTTT.

This clonotype has only a few counts. CDR3 residues: CASSDEQGNSPLHF. The CDR3 DNA is TGTGCCAGCAGCGACGAACAGGGGAATTCACCCCTCCACTTT. This rearrangement joins TRBV9 to TRBJ1-6, with TRBD1 matching over 7 bases. Germline assignment: CDR1 SGDLS and CDR2 YYNGEE. This CDR3 is built from 14 residues. The ends lost 3 bases at V and 7 bases at J; junction bases unmatched: 4.